The clone carrying this TCR beta chain was recorded at least ten times. The CDR3 is 17 amino acids. Germline CDR1 is SNHLY and CDR2 is FYNNEI. V lost 0 bases and J lost 3, with 15 bases in between. The time point was: sample taken at primary tumor resection. In TCRdb, the 5' RACE reads were re-called with MiXCR into one record per CDR3 protein. The sample has roughly 48,000 distinct CDR3 sequences; roughly 5.2% are singletons. This sample is drawn from a study of spatial heterogeneity in lung cancer. The source is a male donor with early-stage non-small cell lung cancer. The chain links TRBV2 to TRBJ2-4; the D is unclear. The sequencing here drew on PBMCs, taken at surgery. CDR3: CASSEALWARGKNIQYF. CDR3 nucleotides: TGTGCCAGCAGTGAAGCGCTGTGGGCCCGTGGCAAAAACATTCAGTACTTC.